The 25 T cell receptor beta chains presented below share a single source sample, sequenced in a study of T cells after posttransplantation cyclophosphamide. The data were produced by immunoSEQ multiplex PCR, yet TCRdb's version contains in-frame clones alone and is incomplete. The sample lists almost 35,000 clones, none appearing once, the ten largest making up roughly 6.7%. Material for sequencing was PBMCs. The source of these receptors is a woman aged 45-60 years in good health and a related stem cell transplant donor.

This clone showed up many times. The chain combines TRBV7-6 with TRBJ1-1; 7 bases are shared with TRBD1. CDR3 size: 15 residues. CDR1 is SGHVS, CDR2 FNYEAQ, per germline. The trim removed 4 bases at V and 1 base at J, leaving 6 bases unmatched. The CDR3 here is CASSSSGTANTEAFF. As DNA, the CDR3 is TGTGCCAGCAGCTCGTCCGGGACAGCGAACACTGAAGCTTTCTTT.

This clone was seen at least ten times. The rearrangement links TRBV12-3 or TRBV12-4 to TRBJ2-3, with a weak D call TRBD1 (6 bases). The CDR3 contains 17 residues. V dropped 0 bases and J dropped 1 base, with 14 bases sitting between them. CDR3 sequence: CASSLAAGAWGTDTQYF. The DNA of the CDR3 is TGTGCCAGCAGTTTAGCGGCAGGGGCCTGGGGCACAGATACGCAGTATTTT.

This clone was recorded at least ten times. The rearrangement joins TRBV2 to TRBJ2-7, with D possibly TRBD1 on 5 matching bases. The CDR3 consists of 12 residues. Germline V gene sequence: CDR1 SNHLY, CDR2 FYNNEI. Trimming took off 5 bases at V and 5 bases at J, with 10 bases between the two ends. The CDR3 here is CASSSDRDEQYF. CDR3 DNA: TGTGCCAGCAGTTCCGACAGAGACGAGCAGTACTTC.

This clone was counted many times. V usage is TRBV6-6 and J usage is TRBJ1-5; a weak D match, TRBD1 (6 bases). In germline, CDR1 is MNHNY, CDR2 SVGAGI (reference sequence). The CDR3 loop spans 15 amino acids. Trimming stripped 7 bases from V and 1 base from J, with 14 bases between. CDR3 coding DNA: TGTGCCAGCACCGAAGGGGGATACAGCAATCAGCCCCAGCATTTT. It encodes CASTEGGYSNQPQHF.

This clone was seen repeatedly, ten times or more. The chain combines TRBV5-4 with TRBJ2-7; TRBD2 aligns across 8 bases. Germline values: CDR1 SGHNT, CDR2 YYREEE (reference sequence). V shed 4 bases, J shed 1 base, and the junction held 10 bases outside the gene matches. The CDR3 has 16 residues. CDR3 region: CASSPGGLGRSYEQYF. CDR3 nucleotide sequence: TGTGCCAGCAGCCCGGGGGGGTTAGGCAGATCCTACGAGCAGTACTTC.

Many counts were recorded for this clone. The J gene is TRBJ2-3, the V gene TRBV18, with a possible D match to TRBD1 (5 bases). This CDR3 spans 15 amino acids. Germline values: CDR1 KGHSH, CDR2 LQKENI. The germline V and J ends were trimmed by 1 base and 2 bases, with 10 bases remaining between them. The CDR3 nucleotides read TGTGCCAGCTCACCACTCGGTGGGGCCACAGATACGCAGTATTTT. Protein sequence: CASSPLGGATDTQYF.

This clone occurred many times. V and J are TRBV7-3 and TRBJ2-7, with TRBD1 matching 8 bases. Germline V CDR1 and CDR2: SGHTA, FQGTGA. The CDR3 is 15 amino acids. V lost 5 bases and J lost 3; bases outside the gene matches: 9. The DNA of the CDR3 is TGTGCCAGCAGCGTAGCCGGGACAGGCGTCTACGAGCAGTACTTC. It is translated as CASSVAGTGVYEQYF.

The sample holds many counts of this clone. V and J are TRBV18 and TRBJ2-6, with D perhaps matching TRBD2 (6 bases). The CDR3 spans 18 residues. Germline CDR1 KGHSH, CDR2 LQKENI. V dropped 3 bases and J dropped 2 bases, with 17 bases sitting between them. This chain's CDR3 is CASSPQGGGGAGANVLTF. The CDR3 DNA reads as TGTGCCAGCTCACCCCAGGGAGGAGGAGGAGCTGGGGCCAACGTCCTGACTTTC.

This clone was seen a handful of times. The CDR3 DNA follows: TGTGCCAGCAGTTTAACAGGGCATGGCTACACCTTC. Its protein is CASSLTGHGYTF. The rearrangement uses TRBV28 and TRBJ1-2; D is perhaps TRBD1 (6 bases). The CDR3 runs to 12 residues. V lost 2 bases and J 6 bases, leaving 7 bases between the germline ends. The germline CDR1 and CDR2 sequences are MDHEN and SYDVKM.

Many counts were recorded for this clone. The chain is built from TRBV2 and TRBJ1-2; D not certain. The CDR3 runs 11 residues. Germline V gives CDR1 SNHLY, CDR2 FYNNEI. V was trimmed by 8 bases and J by 0 bases, leaving 4 bases between them. The CDR3 DNA reads as TGTGCCAGCCCTTCTAACTATGGCTACACCTTC. As protein: CASPSNYGYTF.

In this sample, this clone turned up many times. The genes are TRBV6-1 and TRBJ1-4, with D tentatively TRBD1 (6 bases). The germline CDR1 and CDR2 sequences are MNHNS and SASEGT. Trimming removed 4 bases from V and 5 bases from J, with 14 bases in between. The CDR3 sequence is 15 residues long. The chain's CDR3 is CASSGPTGLNEKLFF. The DNA of the CDR3 is TGTGCCAGCAGTGGGCCGACAGGTTTAAATGAAAAACTGTTTTTT.

This clone has ten or more counts. The chain's CDR3 is CSGGTEYGYTF. In DNA form, the CDR3 reads TGCAGCGGAGGGACAGAGTATGGCTACACCTTC. This chain connects TRBV29-1 to TRBJ1-2; 7 bases fit TRBD1. J gave up 5 bases and V 7 bases, and 4 bases lay outside the gene matches. There are 11 residues in the CDR3. Germline V gene sequence: CDR1 SQVTM, CDR2 ANQGSEA.

This clone showed up many times. The rearrangement joins TRBV6-2 or TRBV6-3 to TRBJ2-1, with 12 bases identical to TRBD2. CDR3 length equals 16 residues. V was pared by 5 bases and J by 9 bases, with 11 bases of the junction left unmatched. The germline gives CDR1 MNHEY, CDR2 SVGEGT. The DNA of the CDR3 is TGTGCCAGCAGTGACCCCGGGACTAGCGGGTTCGGTGAGCAGTTCTTC. Translation: CASSDPGTSGFGEQFF.

This clone was seen a handful of times. This rearrangement joins TRBV30 to TRBJ1-1; 8 bases are a match to TRBD1. With 1 base clipped from V and 8 bases from J, the junction kept 6 bases outside the gene matches. The CDR3 length is 13 residues. Germline values: CDR1 GTSNPN, CDR2 SVGIG (reference sequence). The CDR3 coding sequence is TGTGCCTGGAGTGCTGGACAGGGTTCCGAAGCTTTCTTT. The encoded protein is CAWSAGQGSEAFF.

Ten or more counts support this clone. The genes are TRBV6-6 and TRBJ1-2, with 7 bases aligning to TRBD1. The germline CDR1 and CDR2 sequences are MNHNY and SVGAGI (reference sequence). The CDR3 consists of 13 residues. The V gene end was trimmed by 4 bases and the J gene end by 6 bases; junction bases not matched to a gene: 5. CDR3 DNA: TGTGCCAGCAGTTCCGGAGACAGGGATGGCTACACCTTC. Translation: CASSSGDRDGYTF.

This clone was counted many times. The DNA for the CDR3 is TGTGCCAGCAGGTACAGGGGTGCTAGGACCGGGGAGCTGTTTTTT. Translated: CASRYRGARTGELFF. The rearrangement links TRBV12-3 or TRBV12-4 to TRBJ2-2, with 7 nucleotides matching TRBD1. The CDR3 runs to 15 residues. Trimming cost V 6 bases and J 5 bases; bases outside gene matches: 9.

There are many counts of this clone. This chain joins TRBV6-6 and TRBJ1-2; 8 bases map to TRBD1. The CDR3 totals 13 residues. The germline V gene has CDR1 MNHNY and CDR2 SVGAGI (reference sequence). Losses at the gene ends were 7 bases for V and 6 bases for J; bases not matched to a gene: 7. CDR3 nucleotide sequence: TGTGCCAGCACTAGACAGGGGACTGATGGCTACACCTTC. Its protein product is CASTRQGTDGYTF.

This clone was found many times. The V and J genes are TRBV28 and TRBJ1-2; D gene unclear. The germline V gene has CDR1 MDHEN and CDR2 SYDVKM. The V end lost 4 bases, the J end lost 0 bases, and 9 bases lay between the germline ends. The length of the CDR3 is 14 residues. CDR3 region: CASSSTGPNYGYTF. CDR3 sequence (DNA): TGTGCCAGCAGTTCCACGGGTCCTAACTATGGCTACACCTTC.

The gene calls are TRBV11-2 and TRBJ2-3; 7 bases fit TRBD1. V was pared by 5 bases and J by 2 bases, with 13 bases of the junction left unmatched. CDR3 size: 17 residues. CDR1 SGHAT and CDR2 FQNNGV come from the germline V gene. The CDR3 nucleotides read TGTGCCAGCAGCCGGGTAATAGGACAGGACCTCACAGATACGCAGTATTTT. It specifies CASSRVIGQDLTDTQYF. Supplemented by reference TRBV11-2 and TRBJ2-3, the full variable domain reads EAGVAQSPRYKIIEKRQSVAFWCNPISGHATLYWYQQILGQGPKLLIQFQNNGVVDDSQLPKDRFSAERLKGVDSTLKIQPAKLEDSAVYLCASSRVIGQDLTDTQYFGPGTRLTVL.

This clone occurred many times. V is TRBV7-2 and J is TRBJ1-2; D uncertain. CDR3 length: 13 residues. Trimming took off 2 bases at V and 8 bases at J, with 12 bases between the two ends. CDR1 and CDR2 from the germline V gene are SGHTA and FQGNSA. This CDR3 reads CASSLSGSGGYTF. The CDR3 bases are TGTGCCAGCAGCTTAAGTGGGAGCGGCGGCTACACCTTC. Variable domain in full (rest from reference TRBV7-2 and TRBJ1-2): GAGVSQSPSNKVTEKGKDVELRCDPISGHTALYWYRQSLGQGLEFLIYFQGNSAPDKSGLPSDRFSAERTGGSVSTLTIQRTQQEDSAVYLCASSLSGSGGYTFGSGTRLTVV.

This clone has at least ten counts. The rearrangement uses TRBV27 and TRBJ1-3; D perhaps matches TRBD1 (5 bases). The CDR3 consists of 13 residues. V dropped 7 bases and J dropped 6 bases, with 13 bases sitting between them. Germline loops: CDR1 MNHEY, CDR2 SMNVEV (reference sequence). CDR3 sequence (DNA): TGTGCCAGCACCCCCGGACACTTAAACACCATATATTTT. It encodes CASTPGHLNTIYF.

This clone has a count of ten or more. The chain links TRBV25-1 to TRBJ1-2; 9 nucleotides align to TRBD1. J was trimmed by 8 bases and V by 4 bases; bases with no gene match: 5. The CDR3 is made up of 13 amino acids. From germline, CDR1 is MGHDK and CDR2 SYGVNS. CDR3 DNA sequence: TGTGCCAGCAGTGGGGGGACAGGGCCCGGCTACACCTTC. It specifies CASSGGTGPGYTF.

V is TRBV7-3 and J is TRBJ2-5, with 7 bases matching TRBD1. The CDR3 is 14 residues long. The germline gives CDR1 SGHTA, CDR2 FQGTGA. V lost 5 bases to trimming and J lost 5 bases; unmatched junction nucleotides: 8. CDR3 sequence (DNA): TGTGCCAGCAGCCGCGACAGGGCCCCGGAGACCCAGTACTTC. The encoded protein is CASSRDRAPETQYF.

This clone was counted only a few times. This chain uses TRBV6-5 with TRBJ1-5, with D perhaps matching TRBD1 (6 bases). Trimming removed 4 bases at V and 4 bases at J, with 17 bases between. Germline V gives CDR1 MNHEY, CDR2 SVGAGI. This CDR3 spans 16 amino acids. The CDR3 nucleotides are TGTGCCAGCAGTTCCCGTGCAGGGGCTGGGAATCAGCCCCAGCATTTT. It translates to CASSSRAGAGNQPQHF.

Many counts were recorded for this clone. V gene TRBV6-6 combines with J gene TRBJ2-7; D may be TRBD1 (5 bases). Germline V gene sequence: CDR1 MNHNY, CDR2 SVGAGI (reference sequence). The CDR3 extends over 11 amino acids. The germline V and J ends were trimmed by 7 bases and 5 bases, with 9 bases remaining between them. The CDR3 region is CASNDRDEQYF. The DNA of the CDR3 is TGTGCCAGCAACGACAGAGACGAGCAGTACTTC.